The 4 T cell receptor beta chains below come from one sample, sequenced in a study of blood T cell repertoires in COVID-19. Only in-frame clones appear in the TCRdb table, and some are missing; sequencing was by immunoSEQ multiplex PCR. The sample has about 310,000 clones, nearly 90% seen once; the top ten hold roughly 1%. The sequenced material came from peripheral blood. Source of these receptors: a woman aged 40 to 55 with COVID-19, enrolled during active disease.

This clone occurred a few times. The rearrangement uses TRBV2 and TRBJ2-7; TRBD1 is a possible D gene (6 bases). Germline V CDR1 and CDR2: SNHLY, FYNNEI. The CDR3 extends over 13 amino acids. Trimming removed 6 bases at V and 1 base at J, with 10 bases between. CDR3 protein: CASRGGQSYEQYF. Written as DNA, the CDR3 is TGTGCCAGCAGGGGTGGACAGTCCTACGAGCAGTACTTC.

The chain employs TRBV6-5 and TRBJ1-1, with a weak D call TRBD1 (6 bases). Germline V gene lookup returns CDR1 MNHEY and CDR2 SVGAGI. This CDR3 comprises 16 residues. Trimming removed 4 bases at V and 0 bases at J, with 15 bases between. CDR3 coding DNA: TGTGCCAGCAGTTCCCCCTTACAGGGCCTGAACACTGAAGCTTTCTTT. Translating it yields CASSSPLQGLNTEAFF.

This rearrangement joins TRBV10-3 to TRBJ2-7; tentative D call: TRBD1 (5 bases). The CDR3 spans 12 residues. Germline V gives CDR1 ENHRY, CDR2 SYGVKD. The V and J ends lost 4 bases and 6 bases respectively, with 10 bases between them. The CDR3: CAISVEGAEQYF. The CDR3 DNA sequence: TGTGCCATCAGTGTTGAAGGGGCCGAGCAGTACTTC.

The V call is TRBV4-3, the J call TRBJ2-7, with 8 bases aligning to TRBD2. The CDR3 sequence is 21 residues long. V lost 1 base to trimming and J lost 6 bases; unmatched junction nucleotides: 26. Germline CDR1 is LGHNA and CDR2 is YSLEER. In DNA, the CDR3 is TGCGCCAGCAGCCAAGGACTGGAGCTAAACAGGGAGCGGGAGAAGTGGGCCGAGCAGTACTTC. Translated, it gives CASSQGLELNREREKWAEQYF.